This T cell receptor beta chain derives from a study of T cells in Graves' hyperthyroidism and ophthalmopathy. Notes on the study in general: Within blood appeared most thyroid clonotypes that had expanded above 0.001. Ophthalmopathy cases were set apart from stable hyperthyroidism by a 13 V-J model.

This CDR3 contains 13 residues. Trimming took 7 bases from V and 5 from J; bases not matched to a gene: 7. The source material, RNA transcripts, was used to amplify TCR beta CDR3 regions. The HTBI primer set served for first-round RT-PCR of the TCR CDR3. Via MiXCR, TCRdb re-called the multiplex PCR reads, giving one row per CDR3 protein. This sample has some 770,000 distinct CDR3 sequences, with about a sixth found just once. This clonotype was seen at least ten times. The antigen is not known. The chain couples TRBV12-3 or TRBV12-4 to TRBJ2-7; 8 nucleotides agree with TRBD1. Sequencing was done on a sample of blood. The origin of this receptor is a man aged 18 to 35 with Graves' hyperthyroidism. Here the CDR3 DNA reads TGTGCCAGCACCCGGCAGGGGGCGGACGAGCAGTACTTC. It yields the protein CASTRQGADEQYF.